The clone carrying this TCR beta chain was observed at least ten times. The target antigen is unknown. The CDR3 has 12 residues. In germline, CDR1 is MNHNS, CDR2 SASEGT. Trimming left V 6 bases short and J 9 bases short, with 12 bases between. Authors of the study amplified TCR beta CDR3 regions from RNA transcripts. First-round RT-PCR with HTBI primers amplified the TCR CDR3 region. TCRdb called the multiplex PCR reads again in MiXCR, with one record for every CDR3 protein. The sample carries about 360,000 distinct CDR3 sequences, over 10% recorded once. In patients aged 18 to 65, hyperthyroidism was newly diagnosed, with duration under 2 months. The diagnostic basis comprised clinical symptoms, serum thyroxine and TRAb, thyroid ultrasound and orbital computed tomography. This sample is part of a study of T cells in Graves' hyperthyroidism and ophthalmopathy. Findings and limits, study-wide: Blood held most thyroid clonotypes expanded above 0.001 frequency.

This receptor was identified in a young woman with Graves' hyperthyroidism. Material for sequencing was blood. The genes are TRBV6-1 and TRBJ2-1; the D gene is possibly TRBD1 (6 bases). CDR3: CASRPGAPEQFF. CDR3 coding DNA: TGTGCCAGCAGACCAGGGGCACCTGAGCAGTTCTTC.